Listed here are 5 T cell receptor beta chains from one sample, sequenced in a study of shared clonotypes between healthy human individuals. Method: immunoSEQ multiplex PCR; TCRdb's copy keeps in-frame clones and lacks some. Counted here are around 1.1 million clones, roughly 80% occurring once; the ten biggest clones make up about 0.89%. The sample consisted of memory CD4+ T cells from PBMCs. Subset in this sample: CD45RA-negative fraction. These receptors came from a man between 18 and 29 years old in good health. Some clones in this sample may be carry-over from other donors' samples.

The table lists this clone with many counts. The rearrangement uses TRBV6-4 and TRBJ2-1, with D possibly matching TRBD1 (6 bases). This CDR3 has 13 residues. The germline CDR1 and CDR2 sequences are MRHNA and SNTAGT. Trimming stripped 2 bases from V and 5 bases from J, with 7 bases between. This CDR3 reads CASSDRDNNEQFF. DNA for the CDR3: TGTGCCAGCAGTGACCGGGACAACAATGAGCAGTTCTTC.

The chain has TRBV7-9 and TRBJ1-4; the D is unclear. V was trimmed by 4 bases and J by 8 bases, leaving 14 bases between them. The CDR3 consists of 14 residues. Germline loops: CDR1 SEHNR, CDR2 FQNEAQ (reference sequence). CDR3 residues: CASSSIKQGEKLFF. DNA of the CDR3: TGTGCCAGCAGCTCCATAAAGCAAGGGGAAAAACTGTTTTTT. Filled out from reference TRBV7-9 and TRBJ1-4, the complete variable domain reads DTGVSQNPRHKITKRGQNVTFRCDPISEHNRLYWYRQTLGQGPEFLTYFQNEAQLEKSRLLSDRFSAERPKGSFSTLEIQRTEQGDSAMYLCASSSIKQGEKLFFGSGTQLSVL.

The chain uses TRBV27 and TRBJ2-2, with 9 bases identical to TRBD2. The ends lost 5 bases at V and 0 bases at J; junction bases unmatched: 10. The germline V gene has CDR1 MNHEY and CDR2 SMNVEV (reference sequence). This CDR3 is built from 18 residues. The CDR3 reads CASSTPRGGRANTGELFF. CDR3 coding DNA: TGTGCCAGCAGTACCCCCAGGGGCGGGAGGGCGAACACCGGGGAGCTGTTTTTT.

This chain joins TRBV7-9 and TRBJ2-1; tentative D call: TRBD1 (5 bases). CDR3 size: 15 residues. Germline-derived CDR1 and CDR2 are SEHNR and FQNEAQ (reference sequence). Trimming stripped 1 base from V and 6 bases from J, with 13 bases between. CDR3: CASSLVLGVFNEQFF. The CDR3 DNA sequence: TGTGCCAGCAGCTTAGTATTAGGGGTCTTCAATGAGCAGTTCTTC.

This chain joins TRBV18 and TRBJ1-5; maybe TRBD1 (6 bases). The V gene's germline CDR1 is KGHSH and CDR2 LQKENI. The CDR3 extends over 15 amino acids. With 2 bases removed from V and 0 bases from J, the gap between germline ends came to 8 bases. CDR3 sequence: CASSPRTDSNQPQHF. The CDR3 nucleotides are TGTGCCAGCTCACCAAGGACAGATAGCAATCAGCCCCAGCATTTT. The full variable domain, rest sourced from reference TRBV18 and TRBJ1-5, is NAGVMQNPRHLVRRRGQEARLRCSPMKGHSHVYWYRQLPEEGLKFMVYLQKENIIDESGMPKERFSAEFPKEGPSILRIQQVVRGDSAAYFCASSPRTDSNQPQHFGDGTRLSIL.